Reported below is one T cell receptor (beta chain). Its antigen remains unidentified. The data originate from a study of T cell repertoires in cytomegalovirus infection. Across the whole study: It was the public TCR beta signatures that indicated both CMV infection and matching HLA type.

TCRdb re-called the reads through MiXCR, storing one row per CDR3 protein. The sample holds nearly 550,000 distinct CDR3 sequences; approximately 15% are singletons and the top ten take more than 20%. Looked up from germline, CDR1 is SQVTM and CDR2 is ANQGSEA. The CDR3 extends over 11 amino acids. V was trimmed by 7 bases and J by 8 bases, leaving 14 bases between them. Findings of the study overall: Carriage of CMV together with the relevant HLA was identifiable through cumulative public TCR beta family frequency. HLA-C-restricted CMV-specific TCR beta clonotypes prevailed in the ex vivo response.

The chain joins TRBV29-1 to TRBJ1-2; D remains unclear. This TCR was recovered from a human donor in good health (CMV status not recorded). Some clones in this sample may be carry-over from other donors' samples. The sequenced sample consisted of CD8+ T cells from PBMCs. CDR3 DNA sequence: TGCAGCGCCTCACATGGCAGCGGCTACACCTTC. Translated, it gives CSASHGSGYTF.